This TCR beta chain was sequenced during a study of T cells after yellow fever vaccination. Whole-study findings and limits: Weaker overall was a secondary response that nonetheless peaked faster, on day 5 versus 15.

This clonotype was detected only a few times. What it binds is unknown. TCRdb called the 5' RACE reads again in MiXCR, with one record for every CDR3 protein. The table lists under 550,000 distinct CDR3 sequences, 21% of them singletons, with roughly a sixth in the top ten. The ends were cut back, 0 bases at V and 1 base at J, with 12 bases in the middle. Germline V gene sequence: CDR1 LGHNA, CDR2 YNFKEQ. The CDR3 is 17 amino acids. The J gene is TRBJ2-2, the V gene TRBV4-2; D remains ambiguous. Here the sequenced sample was PBMCs, taken less than 25 days after the first yellow fever vaccination. The TCR originated in a man aged 18 to 30 who received the YFV17D yellow fever vaccine. CDR3: CASSQERPALNTGELFF. The CDR3 DNA follows: TGTGCCAGCAGCCAAGAGCGCCCCGCTCTGAACACCGGGGAGCTGTTTTTT.